The 9 T cell receptor beta chains given below trace back to one sample, sequenced in a study of blood T cell repertoires in COVID-19. Method: immunoSEQ multiplex PCR; TCRdb's copy keeps in-frame clones and lacks some. Of 51,000 or so clones in the sample, roughly 86% were seen once. Material for sequencing was peripheral blood. These TCRs come from an elderly man with active or convalescent COVID-19.

The CDR3, as DNA: TGTGCCAGCAGCCCCGGACAGGGGGCCCGAAAACTGTTTTTT. This translates into CASSPGQGARKLFF. The chain recombines TRBV3-1 (or the pseudogene TRBV3-2) with TRBJ1-4, with 11 bases identical to TRBD1. From germline, CDR1 is LGHDT and CDR2 YNNKEL (reference sequence). The V gene end was trimmed by 4 bases and the J gene end by 10 bases; junction bases not matched to a gene: 5. The CDR3 is 14 amino acids.

This chain uses TRBV6-2 or TRBV6-3 with TRBJ1-5; D ambiguous. The germline V and J ends were trimmed by 4 bases and 1 base, with 5 bases remaining between them. CDR3 length: 13 amino acids. Germline values: CDR1 MNHEY, CDR2 SVGEGT. The CDR3 DNA reads TGTGCCAGCAGTTTACTCAGCAATCAGCCCCAGCATTTT. Its translation is CASSLLSNQPQHF.

This chain connects TRBV7-8 to TRBJ2-7, with 13 bases identical to TRBD2. With V trimmed by 7 bases and J by 5 bases, 8 bases remained unmatched. This CDR3 comprises 15 residues. CDR1 and CDR2 from the germline V gene are SGHVS and FQNEAQ. CDR3 sequence (DNA): TGTGCCAGCATCCCAGGACTAGCGGGAGACCACGAGCAGTACTTC. Translation gives CASIPGLAGDHEQYF.

J is TRBJ2-3 and V is TRBV19, with D perhaps TRBD1 (6 bases). V was cut by 3 bases and J by 4 bases, with 14 bases left in between. Per the germline V gene, CDR1 is LNHDA and CDR2 is SQIVND (reference sequence). This CDR3 comprises 15 residues. The CDR3 nucleotides are TGTGCCAGTAGTATCGGCCTGGGGGCAGCAGATACGCAGTATTTT. This encodes CASSIGLGAADTQYF.

The rearrangement joins TRBV6-2 or TRBV6-3 to TRBJ2-7; D not certain. V gave up 3 bases and J gave up 3 bases, with 24 bases separating them. The CDR3 contains 18 residues. Germline V gene lookup returns CDR1 MNHEY and CDR2 SVGEGT. CDR3 coding DNA: TGTGCCAGCAGTTATTCGCGTCGGTACCCAATGCGGAACTACGAGCAGTACTTC. This codes for CASSYSRRYPMRNYEQYF.

The chain combines TRBV25-1 with TRBJ1-5; the D is unclear. V was clipped by 0 bases and J by 0 bases, with 3 bases between them. This CDR3 comprises 14 residues. Germline V gene sequence: CDR1 MGHDK, CDR2 SYGVNS. CDR3 DNA sequence: TGTGCCAGCAGTGAATACGGTAGCAATCAGCCCCAGCATTTT. Its translation: CASSEYGSNQPQHF.

The V and J genes are TRBV5-6 and TRBJ1-2, with D uncertain. The V gene lost 4 bases and the J gene lost 7 bases, with 11 bases spanning the gap. This CDR3 is 12 amino acids long. Germline V gene data show CDR1 as SGHDT and CDR2 as YYEEEE. The CDR3 DNA reads TGTGCCAGCAGCGCGGGTTGGGGTGGCTACACCTTC. Encoded protein: CASSAGWGGYTF.

This sequence joins TRBV10-2 and TRBJ1-2; tentatively, D is TRBD1 (6 bases). V lost 3 bases to trimming and J lost 4 bases, with 12 bases between them. The CDR3 extends over 14 amino acids. Germline-derived CDR1 and CDR2 are WSHSY and SAAADI. CDR3 loop: CASSDSTGLYGYTF. The DNA for the CDR3 is TGCGCCAGCAGTGACTCGACAGGCCTCTATGGCTACACCTTC.

The V and J genes are TRBV7-2 and TRBJ2-1; 10 positions agree with TRBD2. J was trimmed by 7 bases and V by 1 base; bases with no gene match: 4. Germline V CDR1 and CDR2: SGHTA, FQGNSA. The CDR3 totals 15 residues. The CDR3 spells CASSLGRTSGNEQFF. The CDR3 DNA follows: TGTGCCAGCAGCTTAGGCCGGACTAGCGGAAATGAGCAGTTCTTC.